A single sample gave rise to the 22 T cell receptor beta chains below, sequenced in a study of T cell responses to AZD1222 COVID-19 vaccine. Generated by immunoSEQ multiplex PCR, the TCRdb table keeps only in-frame clones and is missing some. The profile shows about 150,000 clones, 90% of them singletons. Sample: peripheral blood, taken on day 0 of AZD1222 vaccination. The receptors come from an adult in good health.

This chain uses TRBV6-2 or TRBV6-3 with TRBJ2-7; 7 positions match TRBD2. Per germline, CDR1 MNHEY and CDR2 SVGEGT. Germline trimming cut 2 bases from V and 3 bases from J; bases unmatched to any gene: 10. This CDR3 spans 16 amino acids. DNA for the CDR3: TGTGCCAGCAGTTACGAGCGGCTAGCGGAGCTCTACGAGCAGTACTTC. It codes for CASSYERLAELYEQYF.

The chain combines TRBV29-1 with TRBJ2-1; D is perhaps TRBD2 (5 bases). The CDR3 covers 12 residues. The germline V and J ends were trimmed by 3 bases and 9 bases, with 12 bases remaining between them. Germline V gene sequence: CDR1 SQVTM, CDR2 ANQGSEA. The CDR3 loop is CSVDRTSGEQFF. The CDR3 DNA sequence: TGCAGCGTTGACCGCACTAGTGGTGAGCAGTTCTTC.

Comments on this clone: Other DNA sequences in the same sample also yield this CDR3. The V gene is TRBV12-3 or TRBV12-4, the J gene TRBJ1-4; D gene ambiguous. This CDR3 has 12 amino acids. The germline V and J ends were trimmed by 5 bases and 8 bases, with 9 bases remaining between them. CDR3: CASSPRREKLFF. The CDR3, as DNA: TGTGCCAGCAGTCCCCGGAGGGAAAAACTGTTTTTT.

The CDR3 loop is CASSEGRVGGNTIYF. The CDR3 bases are TGTGCCAGCAGCGAGGGGCGAGTTGGAGGAAACACCATATATTTT. V gene TRBV11-3 combines with J gene TRBJ1-3; the D gene is possibly TRBD1 (5 bases). In germline, CDR1 is SGHNT, CDR2 YENEEA. Trimming removed 5 bases from V and 4 bases from J, with 15 bases in between. This CDR3 has 15 residues.

This rearrangement joins TRBV14 to TRBJ1-2; possibly TRBD1 for D (6 bases). The CDR3 sequence is 15 residues long. V gave up 1 base and J gave up 4 bases, with 13 bases separating them. The germline V gene encodes CDR1 SGHDN and CDR2 FVKESK. CDR3 DNA sequence: TGTGCCAGCAGCCAAGCCCCCACAGGGACCTATGGCTACACCTTC. Its translation is CASSQAPTGTYGYTF.

On this clone itself: The same CDR3 arises from other DNA sequences in this sample as well. This chain links TRBV14 with TRBJ1-1; D gene unclear. The CDR3 length is 14 residues. V was cut by 0 bases and J by 2 bases, with 7 bases left in between. In germline, CDR1 is SGHDN, CDR2 FVKESK. The CDR3 loop reads CASSQDRVNTEAFF. CDR3 in DNA: TGTGCCAGCAGCCAAGACAGAGTAAACACTGAAGCTTTCTTT.

This rearrangement joins TRBV10-3 to TRBJ1-1; 7 bases fit TRBD1. Germline CDR1 reads ENHRY; CDR2 reads SYGVKD. The V gene end was trimmed by 5 bases and the J gene end by 6 bases; junction bases not matched to a gene: 9. The CDR3 has 14 residues. The CDR3 loop is CAISPGQEPPEAFF. CDR3 bases: TGTGCCATCAGTCCTGGACAGGAACCCCCTGAAGCTTTCTTT.

The genes are TRBV4-1 and TRBJ2-7, with TRBD2 matching over 7 bases. J lost 6 bases, V lost 2 bases, and 10 bases had no gene match. The CDR3 sequence is 15 residues long. CDR1 is MGHRA and CDR2 is YSYEKL in the germline V gene. DNA for the CDR3: TGCGCCAGCAGCCAATCGTGGGGGAGGGAGCGCGAGCAGTACTTC. Translated: CASSQSWGREREQYF.

The chain joins TRBV14 to TRBJ2-7; 10 nucleotides line up with TRBD2. The germline CDR1 and CDR2 sequences are SGHDN and FVKESK. Trimming removed 2 bases from V and 5 bases from J; junction bases left unmatched: 6. The CDR3 length is 15 residues. This chain's CDR3 is CASSQLGLAGDEQYF. Here the CDR3 DNA reads TGTGCCAGCAGCCAATTAGGTCTAGCGGGAGACGAGCAGTACTTC.

This sequence joins TRBV30 and TRBJ2-4, with 9 positions matching TRBD1. V lost 2 bases to trimming and J lost 8 bases; unmatched junction nucleotides: 10. The CDR3 runs 15 residues. CDR1 GTSNPN and CDR2 SVGIG come from the germline V gene (reference sequence). This CDR3 is CAWSSQQGAWDIQYF. CDR3 nucleotide sequence: TGTGCCTGGAGTTCACAACAGGGGGCTTGGGACATTCAGTACTTC. Using reference TRBV30 and TRBJ2-4 for the parts outside the CDR3, the full variable domain is SQTIHQWPATLVQPVGSPLSLECTVEGTSNPNLYWYRQAAGRGLQLLFYSVGIGQISSEVPQNLSASRPQDRQFILSSKKLLLSDSGFYLCAWSSQQGAWDIQYFGAGTRLSVL.

Comments on this clone: Its ends do not fully match the called genes, so a read error is possible. CDR3 in DNA: TGTGCTAGCAGCTTATTCGGGGGTTATAACACCGGGGAGCTGTTTTTT. Amino acid sequence: CASSLFGGYNTGELFF. The rearrangement uses TRBV7-7 and TRBJ2-2, with D possibly TRBD2 on 6 matching bases. The CDR3 sequence is 16 residues long. The V gene's germline CDR1 is SSHAT and CDR2 FNYEAQ (reference sequence).

The V gene is TRBV7-6, the J gene TRBJ2-5; 7 nucleotides agree with TRBD1. V was pared by 4 bases and J by 1 base, with 6 bases of the junction left unmatched. The germline gives CDR1 SGHVS, CDR2 FNYEAQ. The CDR3 is 15 residues long. For the CDR3, the DNA is TGTGCCAGCAGCTGGCAGGGGGTTGCCCAAGAGACCCAGTACTTC. It specifies CASSWQGVAQETQYF. Together with reference TRBV7-6 and TRBJ2-5, the CDR3 gives the full variable domain: GAGVSQSPRYKVTKRGQDVALRCDPISGHVSLYWYRQALGQGPEFLTYFNYEAQQDKSGLPNDRFSAERPEGSISTLTIQRTEQRDSAMYRCASSWQGVAQETQYFGPGTRLLVL.

The chain has TRBV5-5 and TRBJ2-7; TRBD2 agrees at 16 bases. The germline V gene has CDR1 SGHKS and CDR2 YYEKEE (reference sequence). The trim removed 5 bases at V and 2 bases at J, leaving 4 bases unmatched. The CDR3 extends over 16 amino acids. The DNA of the CDR3 is TGTGCCAGCAGGACCGGGACTAGCGGGAGGGCCTACGAGCAGTACTTC. Its protein product is CASRTGTSGRAYEQYF.

V and J are TRBV12-3 or TRBV12-4 and TRBJ2-5; D is ambiguous. The CDR3 extends over 11 amino acids. V was clipped by 10 bases and J by 8 bases, with 14 bases between them. CDR3 protein: CATLSGVTQYF. CDR3 nucleotides: TGTGCCACCCTATCTGGGGTTACCCAGTACTTC.

The chain recombines TRBV9 with TRBJ1-6; D possibly corresponds to TRBD1 (5 bases). The germline V and J ends were trimmed by 3 bases and 8 bases, with 6 bases remaining between them. The length of the CDR3 is 12 residues. In germline, CDR1 is SGDLS, CDR2 YYNGEE. The CDR3 DNA reads TGTGCCAGCAGCGCCAGGGATTCACCCCTCCACTTT. The encoded protein is CASSARDSPLHF.

The rearrangement links TRBV4-2 to TRBJ2-4; TRBD2 is a possible D gene (5 bases). The CDR3 is 15 residues long. The V end lost 1 base, the J end lost 11 bases, and 18 bases lay between the germline ends. Germline CDR1 and CDR2: LGHNA and YNFKEQ. CDR3 protein: CASSQVWAPGFLQYF. For the CDR3, the DNA is TGTGCCAGCAGCCAAGTTTGGGCTCCGGGATTCCTTCAGTACTTC.

In DNA, the CDR3 is TGTGCCAGCACCAATCTGGACAGGTCCTATGGCTACACCTTC. It yields the protein CASTNLDRSYGYTF. This chain uses TRBV28 with TRBJ1-2, with TRBD1 matching 7 bases. From germline, CDR1 is MDHEN and CDR2 SYDVKM. Unmatched junction bases numbered 9, after V lost 7 bases and J lost 4 bases. This CDR3 is 14 amino acids long.

This chain joins TRBV6-5 and TRBJ1-1; D gene ambiguous. The germline V gene encodes CDR1 MNHEY and CDR2 SVGAGI. V dropped 4 bases and J dropped 2 bases, with 2 bases sitting between them. The CDR3 loop spans 11 amino acids. The CDR3 reads CASSSNTEAFF. The CDR3 nucleotides read TGTGCCAGCAGTTCCAACACTGAAGCTTTCTTT.

The J gene is TRBJ2-3, the V gene TRBV15, with 11 bases matching TRBD2. The CDR3 has 16 residues. The J segment lost 3 bases and the V segment lost 3 bases, leaving 5 bases of the junction unmatched. In germline, CDR1 is LNHNV, CDR2 YYDKDF (reference sequence). The DNA for the CDR3 is TGTGCCACCAGCAGGTCACTAGCGGGAGCAACAGATACGCAGTATTTT. As protein: CATSRSLAGATDTQYF. The complete variable domain, with remaining parts taken from reference TRBV15 and TRBJ2-3, reads DAMVIQNPRYQVTQFGKPVTLSCSQTLNHNVMYWYQQKSSQAPKLLFHYYDKDFNNEADTPDNFQSRRPNTSFCFLDIRSPGLGDTAMYLCATSRSLAGATDTQYFGPGTRLTVL.

The gene calls are TRBV7-9 and TRBJ1-3; D call uncertain. The germline CDR1 and CDR2 sequences are SEHNR and FQNEAQ (reference sequence). The CDR3 runs 15 residues. Trimming stripped 5 bases from V and 0 bases from J, with 11 bases between. CDR3 DNA sequence: TGTGCCAGCAGCCTGGACGCCTACTCTGGAAACACCATATATTTT. Amino acid sequence: CASSLDAYSGNTIYF.

The rearrangement joins TRBV19 to TRBJ1-5, with unresolved D. The germline V gene has CDR1 LNHDA and CDR2 SQIVND (reference sequence). The CDR3 runs to 14 residues. With 3 bases removed from V and 1 base from J, the gap between germline ends came to 7 bases. The DNA of the CDR3 is TGTGCCAGTAGTATTGGGTGGAGCAATCAGCCCCAGCATTTT. Translating gives CASSIGWSNQPQHF.

V is TRBV29-1 and J is TRBJ2-2; no clear D. This CDR3 comprises 11 residues. The V and J ends lost 7 bases and 2 bases respectively, with 5 bases between them. The germline V gene encodes CDR1 SQVTM and CDR2 ANQGSEA. The CDR3 loop is CSGFNTGELFF. In DNA, the CDR3 is TGCAGCGGTTTTAACACCGGGGAGCTGTTTTTT.